This T cell receptor (beta chain) emerged from a study of blood T cell repertoires in COVID-19. Only in-frame clones appear in the TCRdb table, and some are missing; sequencing was by immunoSEQ multiplex PCR. Altogether about 23,000 clones are present, approximately 94% being singletons, with the ten largest covering roughly 4%. The ends were cut back, 3 bases at V and 0 bases at J, with 12 bases in the middle. Germline-derived CDR1 and CDR2 are KGHSH and LQKENI. The CDR3 spans 16 residues. This TCR was sampled from a woman aged 50 to 65 with active COVID-19. The chain carries TRBV18 and TRBJ1-3; maybe TRBD1 (5 bases). The material sequenced was peripheral blood. The CDR3 loop reads CASSPLREVSGNTIYF. CDR3 DNA: TGTGCCAGCTCACCTCTCAGGGAAGTCTCTGGAAACACCATATATTTT.